Listed here is a single T cell receptor beta chain. Germline CDR1 and CDR2: SGHTS and YDEGEE. The CDR3 has 14 amino acids. The ends lost 5 bases at V and 2 bases at J; junction bases unmatched: 6. This sample was included in a study of blood T cell repertoires in COVID-19. Sequencing used immunoSEQ multiplex PCR; TCRdb keeps in-frame clones, though not all of them. The sample contains approximately 280,000 clones, approximately 88% of which appear only once. Sequenced input: peripheral blood. This clonotype originated in a human donor with COVID-19, enrolled during active disease. The donor label of this sample is uncertain. This sequence joins TRBV5-8 and TRBJ1-1, with 7 bases that match TRBD1. The CDR3, as DNA: TGTGCCAGCAGACTTTACAGGGGTAACACTGAAGCTTTCTTT. It is translated as CASRLYRGNTEAFF.